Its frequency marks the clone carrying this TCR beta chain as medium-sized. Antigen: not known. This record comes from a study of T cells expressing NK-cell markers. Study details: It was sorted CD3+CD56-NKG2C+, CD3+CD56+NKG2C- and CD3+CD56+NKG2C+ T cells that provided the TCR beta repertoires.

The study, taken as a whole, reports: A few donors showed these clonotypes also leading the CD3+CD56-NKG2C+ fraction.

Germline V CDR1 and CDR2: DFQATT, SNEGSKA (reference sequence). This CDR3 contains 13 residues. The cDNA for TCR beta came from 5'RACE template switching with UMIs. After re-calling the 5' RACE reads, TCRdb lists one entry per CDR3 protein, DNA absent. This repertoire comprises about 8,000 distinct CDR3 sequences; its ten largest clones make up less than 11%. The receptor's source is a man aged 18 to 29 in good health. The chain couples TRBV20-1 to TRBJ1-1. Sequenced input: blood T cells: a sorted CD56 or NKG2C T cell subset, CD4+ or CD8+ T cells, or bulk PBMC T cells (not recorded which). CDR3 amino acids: CSATTTPGLGAFF.